This TCR beta chain was recorded in a study of blood T cell repertoires in COVID-19. Overall study context: Sites in the United States, Italy and Spain provided acute and convalescent COVID-19 samples.

Germline V CDR1 and CDR2: SGHDT, YYEEEE. The CDR3 has 13 amino acids. Trimming took 0 bases from V and 10 from J, leaving 8 bases between them. In the study's own analysis: Using reference gene primer amplification, nucleated cell counts were estimated. Method: immunoSEQ multiplex PCR; TCRdb's copy keeps in-frame clones and lacks some. The V and J calls and the clone size are those of that table, but D and trimming were determined from the DNA. This table has approximately 340,000 clones, approximately 82% appearing once. The origin of this receptor is a man between 25 and 39 years old with active or convalescent COVID-19. The rearrangement joins TRBV5-6 to TRBJ1-6; unclear D gene. Sequenced input: peripheral blood. The CDR3 region is CASSLAAVSPLHF. For the CDR3, the DNA is TGTGCCAGCAGCTTGGCCGCGGTGTCACCCCTCCACTTT.